This T cell receptor beta chain was sequenced in a study of T cell repertoires in cytomegalovirus infection (dated by TCRdb to about 2019). Turning to the overall study: The HLA type of each donor mattered for the analysis, because public TCR beta signatures pointed to carriage of CMV infection along with the matching HLA type. Findings and caveats that apply to the study as a whole: The ex vivo response was dominated by HLA-C-restricted CMV-specific TCR beta clonotypes, which also provided the single most frequent clonotype in two of eight donors. In both this cohort and an independent roughly 400-donor cohort, the cumulative frequency of public TCR beta family members distinguished carriers of CMV infection plus the relevant HLA type.

As to this clonotype: Its antigen specificity is not known. Base qualities were left out, and no much larger clone turns up one base away.

Sequencing took place on an Illumina HiSeq 1500. TCRdb redid the processing of the public reads, applying fastp at Q25 and MiXCR, and retained in-frame beta chains. Rows matching on CDR3 protein sequence are summarized as one entry with the most common DNA and genes. Present in this sample are approximately 100,000 distinct CDR3 sequences, more than 20% of which were seen just once. The ten biggest clones cover roughly 43% of the sample. The CDR3 measures 14 amino acids from cysteine to phenylalanine. CDR3 DNA only is kept here, 42 bases in frame from base 1. The germline V gene provides CDR1 SGDLS and CDR2 YYNGEE. For this chain, trimming is 2 bases at the V end and 5 bases at the J end, and the number of junction bases without a gene match is 6.

Sequencing was carried out using CD8+ T cells from PBMCs. This sequence uses TRBV9 and TRBJ1-1; 7 junctional bases match TRBD1. This TCR came from a human donor in good health (CMV status not recorded). Some clones in this sample may be carry-over from other donors' samples. Read as DNA, the sequence is TGTGCCAGCAGCGTTACAGGGGACGTGACTGAAGCTTTCTTT. Its translation reads: CASSVTGDVTEAFF.